The sequence of this TCR beta chain was determined in a study of shared clonotypes between healthy human individuals. Points from the study as a whole: Sorted-subset sequencing, rarefaction showed, was incomplete despite large depth. Between a handful of donors, naive CD4 clonotypes were shared at a level of around 5.2%.

The CDR3 consists of 16 residues. V was clipped by 5 bases and J by 1 base, with 17 bases between them. Germline loops: CDR1 LNHNV, CDR2 YYDKDF (reference sequence). Generated by immunoSEQ multiplex PCR, the TCRdb table keeps only in-frame clones and is missing some. The table includes about 1.5 million clones, 96% detected once. To note about this clone: Its antigen is not known.

The clonotype was recovered from a man aged 30-40 years in good health. The chain couples TRBV15 to TRBJ2-5, with a weak D call TRBD2 (6 bases). Material for sequencing was naive CD4+ T cells sorted from blood. The subset here: CD45RA+ positively selected. CDR3 nucleotide sequence: TGTGCCACCAGCGGGCGGGGCGGACCATCCCAAGAGACCCAGTACTTC. Translating gives CATSGRGGPSQETQYF.